This T cell receptor beta chain was found in a study of cytomegalovirus exposure and HLA in healthy donors. Germline V gene sequence: CDR1 GTSNPN, CDR2 SVGIG (reference sequence). V dropped 4 bases and J dropped 7 bases, with 17 bases sitting between them. The CDR3 runs to 14 residues. Assay: immunoSEQ multiplex PCR; the TCRdb copy retains only in-frame clones and omits some. This table has 150,000 to 200,000 clones, less than 90% appearing once. Sequenced sample: PBMCs. The TCR was taken from a woman aged 25 to 45 in good health and CMV-seronegative. V usage is TRBV30 and J usage is TRBJ1-5; D gene ambiguous. CDR3 DNA sequence: TGTGCCTGGAATGGGCCTACTAAGGAACAGCCCCAGCATTTT. Its translation: CAWNGPTKEQPQHF. Using reference TRBV30 and TRBJ1-5 for the parts outside the CDR3, the full variable domain is SQTIHQWPATLVQPVGSPLSLECTVEGTSNPNLYWYRQAAGRGLQLLFYSVGIGQISSEVPQNLSASRPQDRQFILSSKKLLLSDSGFYLCAWNGPTKEQPQHFGDGTRLSIL.